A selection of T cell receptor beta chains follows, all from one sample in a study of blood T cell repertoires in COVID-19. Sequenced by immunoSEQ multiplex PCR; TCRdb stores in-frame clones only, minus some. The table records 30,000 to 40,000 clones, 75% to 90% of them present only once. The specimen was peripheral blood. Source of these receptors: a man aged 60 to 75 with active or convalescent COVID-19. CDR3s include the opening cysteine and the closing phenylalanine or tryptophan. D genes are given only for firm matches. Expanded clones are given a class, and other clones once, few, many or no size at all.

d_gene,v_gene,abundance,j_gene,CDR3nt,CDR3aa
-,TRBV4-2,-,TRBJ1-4,TGTGCCAGCAGCCCGGACAGAACTAATGAAAAACTGTTTTTT,CASSPDRTNEKLFF
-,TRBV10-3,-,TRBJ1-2,TGTGCCACCCGGGAGGAGGGAATAGGTGGCTACACCTTC,CATREEGIGGYTF
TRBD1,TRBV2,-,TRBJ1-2,TGTGCCAGCAGTGCCCCGGGACAGCCACTCCAAGGAGGCTACACCTTC,CASSAPGQPLQGGYTF
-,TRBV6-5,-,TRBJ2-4,TGTGCCAGCAGCGCGAAGGGGAACATTCAGTACTTC,CASSAKGNIQYF
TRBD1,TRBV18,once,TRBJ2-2,TGTGCCAGCTCACCTCGACAGGGGTCGGCCGGGGAGCTGTTTTTT,CASSPRQGSAGELFF
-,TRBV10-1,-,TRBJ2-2,TGCGCCAGCAGTGAAAACCGTCGGGGAACCGGGGAGCTGTTTTTT,CASSENRRGTGELFF
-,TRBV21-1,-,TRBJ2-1,TGTGCCATACTATATCCGGTTATAATATACAATGAGCAGTTCTTC,CAILYPVIIYNEQFF
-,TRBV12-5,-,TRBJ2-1,TGTGCTAGTGGTCTCCGGACAGTATCCTACAATGAGCAGTTCTTC,CASGLRTVSYNEQFF
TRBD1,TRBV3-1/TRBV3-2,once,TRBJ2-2,TGTGCCAGCAGCCAAGATAAGCGCTCGGGACAGGGAAGAATCGGCGGGGAGCTGTTTTTT,CASSQDKRSGQGRIGGELFF
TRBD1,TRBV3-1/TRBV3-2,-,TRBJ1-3,TGTGCCAGCAGCCAAGATCGTTTTGGGACAGTCGCCGTCTTATCTGGAAACACCATATATTTT,CASSQDRFGTVAVLSGNTIYF
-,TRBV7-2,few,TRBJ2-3,TGTGCCAGCAGCTTACCCCCTAGTTGGGGCACAGATACGCAGTATTTT,CASSLPPSWGTDTQYF
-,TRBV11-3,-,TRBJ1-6,TGTGCCAGCAGCCCCTGGGGCTTTTCACCCCTCCACTTT,CASSPWGFSPLHF
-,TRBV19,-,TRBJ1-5,TGTGCCAGTAGTACCTATACAGGGATAGGCAATCAGCCCCAGCATTTT,CASSTYTGIGNQPQHF
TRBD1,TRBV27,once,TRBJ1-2,TGTGCCAGCAGACGGACAGGGGAGGTCGTTGATGGCTACACCTTC,CASRRTGEVVDGYTF
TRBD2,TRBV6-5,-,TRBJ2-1,TGTGCCAGCAGGAATGTAGCGGGTGAGCAGTTCTTC,CASRNVAGEQFF